This is a list of T cell receptor beta chains from one sample in a study of regulatory T cells in long-lasting Graves disease. One entry per CDR3 protein results from TCRdb running MiXCR on the multiplex PCR reads. The sample includes roughly 360,000 distinct CDR3 sequences, approximately 23% of them seen just once. The sequencing used peripheral blood mononuclear cells (PBMCs), collected when the disease was refractory, from a patient treated with antithyroid drugs. The receptors were gathered from a woman aged 40 to 50 with Graves disease. The CDR3 runs from the conserved cysteine through the conserved F or W. The D gene is left open where the match is weak. A row's size may be missing; if present it is once, few, many or a size class.

D,size,J,V,DNA,CDR3
TRBD1,many,TRBJ2-7,TRBV12-3/TRBV12-4,TGTGCCAGCAGGCCGACAGGGGGTGGTTACGAGCAGTACTTC,CASRPTGGGYEQYF
.,few,TRBJ2-7,TRBV7-8,TGTGCCAGCAGCACAGGGCCCGGGATACCAGAGCAGTACTTC,CASSTGPGIPEQYF
TRBD2,few,TRBJ2-1,TRBV2,TGTGCCAGCAGAAGGGAAACTAGCGGGGGGAATGAGCAGTTCTTC,CASRRETSGGNEQFF
.,many,TRBJ1-5,TRBV7-9,TGTGCCAGCAGCTTGAGCGGCAGCCATCAGCCCCAGCATTTT,CASSLSGSHQPQHF
TRBD1,few,TRBJ2-1,TRBV6-2/TRBV6-3,TGTGCCAGCAGTTTGACAGGGCGCTCCTACAATGAGCAGTTCTTC,CASSLTGRSYNEQFF
.,few,TRBJ2-5,TRBV5-1,TGCGCCAGCAAGTTCCTGGAGACCCAGTACTTC,CASKFLETQYF
.,many,TRBJ2-5,TRBV15,TGTGCCACCAGCAGAGTTCCCGGGAGTCCGGGGGAGACCCAGTACTTC,CATSRVPGSPGETQYF
TRBD2,.,TRBJ2-1,TRBV24-1,TGTGCCACCAGTGTTGCGGGAGGGCCGGGTGAGCAGTTCTTC,CATSVAGGPGEQFF
.,few,TRBJ2-5,TRBV20-1,TGCAGTGCTAGAGTCGGGGGTGGGCGGACCCAGTACTTC,CSARVGGGRTQYF
.,.,TRBJ1-1,TRBV10-3,TGTGCCATTCGCCAGGACGCTGTAGCTTTCTTT,CAIRQDAVAFF
.,once,TRBJ2-7,TRBV19,TGTGCCAGTAGTATATCCGGCGAGCAGTACTTC,CASSISGEQYF
TRBD2,.,TRBJ2-5,TRBV28,TGTGCCAGCAGTTCCCTCGGGACTAGCGGGAGGGCGGCGCAAGAGACCCAGTACTTC,CASSSLGTSGRAAQETQYF
TRBD1,many,TRBJ2-7,TRBV24-1,TGTGCCACCGAAACCGGGACAGGGATAGGCGAGCAGTACTTC,CATETGTGIGEQYF
.,many,TRBJ2-6,TRBV7-2,TGTGCCAGCAGCTTGGAGGGGCACCTAGTCTCTGGGGCCAACGTCCTGACTTTC,CASSLEGHLVSGANVLTF
TRBD1,many,TRBJ1-1,TRBV12-3/TRBV12-4,TGTGCCAGCGGGGGACAGGGGGCGAGCACTGAAGCTTTCTTT,CASGGQGASTEAFF
.,.,TRBJ2-2,TRBV11-2,TGTGCCAGCCGGGGAGCCGGGGAGCTGTTTTTT,CASRGAGELFF
.,many,TRBJ1-1,TRBV3-1,TGTGCCAGCAGCCAAGGCGGGGTGATTGAAGCTTTCTTT,CASSQGGVIEAFF
.,many,TRBJ2-2,TRBV10-3,TGTGCCATCAGTGAGTCGGGTACGAACACCGGGGAGCTGTTTTTT,CAISESGTNTGELFF
.,few,TRBJ2-3,TRBV2,TGTGCCAGCAGTGCGCCCTATACGCAGTATTTT,CASSAPYTQYF
TRBD2,many,TRBJ2-2,TRBV2,TGTGCCAGCAGCGCTCCTAGCGGGATAAGCACCGGGGAGCTGTTTTTT,CASSAPSGISTGELFF
TRBD2,few,TRBJ2-7,TRBV20-1,TGCAGTGCTAGTCCTAGCGGGAGAACCTACGAGCAGTACTTC,CSASPSGRTYEQYF
.,.,TRBJ1-1,TRBV19,TGTGCCAGTAGCCGACAGGTAATGAACACTGAAGCTTTCTTT,CASSRQVMNTEAFF
.,few,TRBJ2-3,TRBV7-2,TGTGCCAGCAGCCCCGGGACGGATGCTAGCACAGATACGCAGTATTTT,CASSPGTDASTDTQYF
TRBD1,.,TRBJ1-2,TRBV2,TGTGCCAGCAGTTTTGCAGGGGGCGACCATGATGGCTACACCTTC,CASSFAGGDHDGYTF
TRBD1,.,TRBJ2-2,TRBV7-9,TGTGCCAGCAGCTTACCGCAGGGGGCGAACACCGGGGAGCTGTTTTTT,CASSLPQGANTGELFF
.,many,TRBJ1-1,TRBV28,TGTGCCAGCAGTGGGACTTACGGCCCTTTCTTT,CASSGTYGPFF
TRBD2,few,TRBJ2-7,TRBV19,TGTGCCAGTAGTATAAGCGGGATCACCGAGCAGTACTTC,CASSISGITEQYF
.,many,TRBJ1-4,TRBV27,TGTGCCAGCAGTTCTGGAGGTGAAAAACTGTTTTTT,CASSSGGEKLFF